The clone carrying this T cell receptor beta chain was seen a single time. Its antigen is not identified. The CDR3 totals 13 residues. The ends were cut back, 2 bases at V and 8 bases at J, with 10 bases in the middle. The germline V gene encodes CDR1 SEHNR and CDR2 FQNEAQ (reference sequence). The data originate from a study of cytomegalovirus exposure and HLA in healthy donors. Study outcomes and limitations: There were approximately 150 TCR beta chains listed as cytomegalovirus-associated. The classifier reportedly diagnosed cytomegalovirus status with high sensitivity and specificity. Through in vitro validation, three CMV-associated chains were shown to be specific for CMV antigens. Most TCR sequences were seen very rarely across donors, but some public TCRs occurred in many.

TCRdb's copy holds only in-frame clones and misses some; the assay was immunoSEQ multiplex PCR. The table includes over 85,000 clones, 80% to 95% detected once. The V gene is TRBV7-9, the J gene TRBJ2-1, with no clear D. This sequence originates from a young woman in good health and CMV-seropositive. Input material: PBMCs. In DNA, the CDR3 is TGTGCCAGCAGCTTATACCCACGGGATGAGCAGTTCTTC. This codes for CASSLYPRDEQFF. Variable domain in full (rest from reference TRBV7-9 and TRBJ2-1): DTGVSQNPRHKITKRGQNVTFRCDPISEHNRLYWYRQTLGQGPEFLTYFQNEAQLEKSRLLSDRFSAERPKGSFSTLEIQRTEQGDSAMYLCASSLYPRDEQFFGPGTRLTVL.